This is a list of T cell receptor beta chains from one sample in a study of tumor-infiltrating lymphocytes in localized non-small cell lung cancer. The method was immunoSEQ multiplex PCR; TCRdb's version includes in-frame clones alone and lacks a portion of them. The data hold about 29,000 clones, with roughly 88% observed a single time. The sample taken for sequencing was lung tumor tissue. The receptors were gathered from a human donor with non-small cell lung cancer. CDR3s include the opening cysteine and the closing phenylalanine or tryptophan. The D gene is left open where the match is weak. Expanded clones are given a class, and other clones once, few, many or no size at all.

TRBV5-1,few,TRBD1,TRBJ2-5,CASSLAPGGIQETQYF,TGCGCCAGCAGCTTGGCCCCAGGGGGTATACAAGAGACCCAGTACTTC
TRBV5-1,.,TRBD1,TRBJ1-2,CASSPTGDGYTF,TGCGCCAGCAGCCCGACAGGGGATGGCTACACCTTC
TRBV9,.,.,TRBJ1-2,CASSDTAYGYTF,TGTGCCAGCAGCGACACAGCGTATGGCTACACCTTC
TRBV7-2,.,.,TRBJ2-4,CASSPRPPGNIQYF,TGTGCCAGCAGCCCCCGCCCTCCGGGCAACATTCAGTACTTC
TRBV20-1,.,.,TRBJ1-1,CSARDREAFF,TGCAGTGCTCGAGACAGAGAAGCTTTCTTT
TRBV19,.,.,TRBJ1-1,CASKQGSNTEAFF,TGTGCCAGTAAGCAGGGGTCCAACACTGAAGCTTTCTTT
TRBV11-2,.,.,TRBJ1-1,CASSPRDTNTEAFF,TGTGCCAGCAGCCCCCGGGATACTAACACTGAAGCTTTCTTT
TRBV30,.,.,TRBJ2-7,CAWSVRVARVGEQYF,TGTGCCTGGAGTGTACGGGTTGCCCGAGTGGGCGAGCAGTACTTC
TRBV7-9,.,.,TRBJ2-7,CASSVSYEQYF,TGTGCCAGCAGCGTCTCCTACGAGCAGTACTTC
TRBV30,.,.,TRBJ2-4,CAWGSGTSTKNIQYF,TGTGCCTGGGGATCCGGGACGTCGACCAAAAACATTCAGTACTTC
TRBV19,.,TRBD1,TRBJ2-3,CASSTSTGGDTQYF,TGTGCCAGTAGTACGTCGACAGGGGGAGATACGCAGTATTTT
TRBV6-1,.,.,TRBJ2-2,CASSPIGQPSRELFF,TGTGCCAGCAGTCCCATAGGACAACCTTCGAGGGAGCTGTTTTTT
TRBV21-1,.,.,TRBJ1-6,CASSKECFHSPLHF,TGTGCCAGCAGCAAAGAATGTTTCCATTCACCCCTCCACTTT
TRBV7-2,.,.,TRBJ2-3,CASSLGPDTQYF,TGTGCCAGCAGCTTGGGGCCAGATACGCAGTATTTT
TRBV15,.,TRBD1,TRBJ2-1,CATSREGPGQGKDEQFF,TGTGCCACCAGCAGAGAGGGGCCGGGACAGGGAAAAGATGAGCAGTTCTTC
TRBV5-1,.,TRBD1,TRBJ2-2,CASSPRTGDTGELFF,TGCGCCAGCAGCCCTAGGACAGGGGACACCGGGGAGCTGTTTTTT
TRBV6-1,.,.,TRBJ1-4,CASSGKFGAATNEKLFF,TGTGCCAGCAGTGGGAAATTTGGAGCTGCAACTAATGAAAAACTGTTTTTT
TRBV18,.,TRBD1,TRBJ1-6,CASSPVAPVPGQGGPLHF,TGTGCCAGCTCACCAGTTGCCCCAGTCCCGGGACAGGGGGGACCCCTCCACTTT
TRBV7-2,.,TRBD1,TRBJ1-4,CASSKQGATTNEKLFF,TGTGCCAGCAGCAAACAGGGGGCAACAACTAATGAAAAACTGTTTTTT
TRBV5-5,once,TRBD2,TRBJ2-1,CASSFAWEGYNEQFF,TGTGCCAGCAGCTTCGCGTGGGAGGGATACAATGAGCAGTTCTTC
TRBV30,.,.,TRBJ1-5,CAWSSQGNQPQHF,TGTGCCTGGAGTAGCCAGGGGAATCAGCCCCAGCATTTT
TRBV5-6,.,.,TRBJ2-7,CASSPQGRYEQYF,TGTGCCAGCAGCCCACAGGGAAGGTACGAGCAGTACTTC
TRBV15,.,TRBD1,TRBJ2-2,CATSTTPGQGNTGELFF,TGTGCCACCAGCACCACCCCGGGACAGGGAAACACCGGGGAGCTGTTTTTT
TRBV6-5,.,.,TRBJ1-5,CASIVGQPQHF,TGTGCCAGCATAGTCGGACAGCCCCAGCATTTT
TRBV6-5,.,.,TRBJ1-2,CASRATAINYGYTF,TGTGCCAGCAGAGCGACAGCGATTAACTATGGCTACACCTTC
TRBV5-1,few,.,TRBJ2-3,CASSLQSSSDTQYF,TGCGCCAGCAGCTTGCAGAGCTCCTCAGATACGCAGTATTTT
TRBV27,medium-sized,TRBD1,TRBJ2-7,CASSLWGQGSYEQYF,TGTGCCAGCAGTTTATGGGGACAGGGCTCCTACGAGCAGTACTTC
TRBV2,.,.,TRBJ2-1,CASRHRVGNEQFF,TGTGCCAGCAGGCACAGGGTTGGCAATGAGCAGTTCTTC
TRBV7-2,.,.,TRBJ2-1,CASSLQYNEQFF,TGTGCCAGCAGCTTACAATACAATGAGCAGTTCTTC